This TCR beta chain was profiled in a study of T-cell reconstitution after alpha-beta-depleted transplantation in children. Findings and limits, study-wide: High day-60 TCRbeta diversity in some patients came from surviving recipient T cells and thymic progenitors. Roughly two months post-transplant, alpha-beta T cells reportedly originated from several hundred graft clones that had expanded.

Preparation of the TCRbeta library was carried out with unique molecular identifiers. TCRdb fed the PCR reads into MiXCR, producing one record per CDR3 protein. The sample yields approximately 70,000 distinct CDR3 sequences, just under 5% seen once. The sample holds many counts of this clonotype. Antigen: not known. CDR1 is DFQATT, CDR2 SNEGSKA, per germline (reference sequence). Trimming took 4 bases from V and 3 from J; bases not matched to a gene: 14. This CDR3 has 17 amino acids. The chain carries TRBV20-1 and TRBJ2-5; TRBD1 matches at 10 bases. The clonotype comes from a boy under two years old who had a stem cell transplant for acute myeloid leukemia, so the T cells may come from the graft donor. The specimen was PBMCs, mostly from graft donor cells, collected 180 days after TCRalphabeta/CD19-depleted stem cell transplant. CDR3 bases: TGCAGTGCTACACCCCCTCCGGGACAGGGGATTGAAGAGACCCAGTACTTC. Translating it yields CSATPPPGQGIEETQYF.